This T cell receptor beta chain originates from a study of T cells in Graves' hyperthyroidism and ophthalmopathy. V was trimmed by 0 bases and J by 13 bases, leaving 9 bases between them. Germline V gives CDR1 MNHEY, CDR2 SVGAGI. The length of the CDR3 is 11 residues. Amplified regions were TCR beta CDR3 sequences from RNA transcripts. First-round RT-PCR targeting the TCR CDR3 was performed with the HTBI primer set. TCRdb re-analysed the multiplex PCR reads in MiXCR, keeping a single row per CDR3 protein. The table shows more than 300,000 distinct CDR3 sequences, with about 13% occurring only once. Ten or more counts support this clonotype.

Material for sequencing was blood. This TCR derives from a woman aged 18-29 years with Graves' hyperthyroidism. The rearrangement links TRBV6-5 to TRBJ1-1; unclear D gene. CDR3 DNA sequence: TGTGCCAGCAGTTACTCGGGTCGCAGTTTCTTT. This sequence encodes CASSYSGRSFF.